These T cell receptor beta chains were read from a single sample in a study of CD8 T cells in ankylosing spondylitis. TCRdb reprocessed the 5' RACE reads with MiXCR, giving one entry per CDR3 protein. The sample lists a few hundred thousand distinct CDR3 sequences, 20% seen once, with roughly 3.6% in the top ten. Sequencing was performed on blood, either unsorted or a sorted T cell fraction (not recorded which). The receptor set was obtained from a female donor with ankylosing spondylitis or in good health (not recorded which). Both conserved end residues are part of each CDR3. A D gene is named only where the DNA matches it firmly. Only some rows state a clone size, as once, few, many or a class for expanded clones.

>TRBV11-2|TRBJ2-1|TRBD2|few
CASSLVRGGNEQFF
TGTGCCAGCAGCTTAGTGCGGGGGGGCAATGAGCAGTTCTTC
>TRBV14|TRBJ2-3|TRBD2|.
CASSQGLAGAKTQYF
TGTGCCAGCAGCCAAGGACTAGCGGGAGCCAAGACGCAGTATTTT
>TRBV5-1|TRBJ1-5|.|few
CASPPDQGFVQPQHF
TGCGCCAGTCCCCCAGACCAGGGTTTCGTTCAGCCCCAGCATTTT
>TRBV3-1|TRBJ2-7|TRBD1|.
CASSRQGINEQYF
TGTGCCAGCAGTCGACAGGGGATCAACGAGCAGTACTTC
>TRBV11-2|TRBJ2-2|TRBD2|many
CASSPGTRGNTGELFF
TGTGCCAGCAGCCCCGGGACTAGGGGGAACACCGGGGAGCTGTTTTTT
>TRBV6-2/TRBV6-3|TRBJ2-7|.|few
CASSPGGILHEQYF
TGTGCCAGCAGCCCCGGAGGGATCCTCCACGAGCAGTACTTC
>TRBV7-6|TRBJ2-7|.|few
CASSSTVSYEQYF
TGTGCCAGCAGCTCGACAGTTTCCTACGAGCAGTACTTC
>TRBV7-9|TRBJ2-3|TRBD1|.
CASSARTGNTKYF
TGTGCCAGCAGCGCCCGGACAGGCAATACGAAGTATTTT
>TRBV4-3|TRBJ2-2|.|many
CASSRGFASGELFF
TGCGCCAGCAGCCGAGGGTTCGCGTCCGGGGAGCTGTTTTTT
>TRBV29-1|TRBJ2-1|TRBD2|many
CSLSSGTNEQFF
TGCAGCTTATCTAGCGGGACCAATGAGCAGTTCTTC
>TRBV20-1|TRBJ2-5|TRBD2|few
CSADKWLAGDFLYQETQYF
TGCAGTGCTGATAAATGGCTAGCGGGAGATTTCCTGTACCAAGAGACCCAGTACTTC
>TRBV24-1|TRBJ2-5|.|.
CATSDYWPPRIQETQYF
TGTGCCACCAGTGACTATTGGCCTCCAAGAATACAAGAGACCCAGTACTTC
>TRBV29-1|TRBJ2-1|TRBD2|many
CSVEDWKASGYNEQFF
TGCAGCGTTGAAGATTGGAAGGCTAGCGGCTACAATGAGCAGTTCTTC
>TRBV5-3|TRBJ2-5|TRBD2|.
CAIGPTTGRGVETQYF
TGTGCCATCGGCCCCACTACGGGTCGGGGGGTAGAGACCCAGTACTTC
>TRBV20-1|TRBJ1-1|.|few
CSARPRGRGGTEAFF
TGCAGTGCTAGACCCCGTGGTAGAGGGGGCACTGAAGCTTTCTTT
>TRBV7-2|TRBJ1-1|.|.
CASSSPGRQTEAFF
TGTGCCAGCAGCTCCCCTGGTAGGCAGACCGAAGCTTTCTTT
>TRBV20-1|TRBJ2-1|TRBD2|many
CSATRLAGGREQFF
TGCAGTGCTACTCGACTAGCGGGAGGTAGGGAGCAGTTCTTC
>TRBV20-1|TRBJ2-7|.|.
CSARVALLSSYEQYF
TGCAGTGCTAGAGTGGCACTCCTAAGCTCCTACGAGCAGTACTTC
>TRBV7-9|TRBJ2-1|TRBD2|few
CASSTPGLASYNEQFF
TGTGCCAGCAGCACGCCGGGACTAGCGTCCTACAATGAGCAGTTCTTC
>TRBV7-9|TRBJ1-2|.|.
CATNSGALSYGYTF
TGTGCCACAAACTCCGGGGCCCTGTCCTATGGCTACACCTTC